Listed here is a single T cell receptor beta chain. The sample originates from a study of T cells after yellow fever vaccination. This CDR3 has 13 residues. CDR1 SGHNT and CDR2 YYREEE come from the germline V gene (reference sequence). V lost 5 bases, J lost 3 bases, and 11 bases lay in between. TCRdb reprocessed the 5' RACE reads with MiXCR, giving one entry per CDR3 protein. This sample has fewer than 500,000 distinct CDR3 sequences; 15% to 20% occur once, and the top ten carry roughly a sixth. The source of this sequence is a man aged 18 to 29 who received the YFV17D yellow fever vaccine. V gene TRBV5-4 combines with J gene TRBJ2-5, with D possibly TRBD2 on 5 matching bases. The specimen was PBMCs, collected before the yellow fever booster vaccination. The CDR3 sequence is CASRDPREETQYF. CDR3 in DNA: TGTGCCAGCAGGGACCCGAGGGAAGAGACCCAGTACTTC.